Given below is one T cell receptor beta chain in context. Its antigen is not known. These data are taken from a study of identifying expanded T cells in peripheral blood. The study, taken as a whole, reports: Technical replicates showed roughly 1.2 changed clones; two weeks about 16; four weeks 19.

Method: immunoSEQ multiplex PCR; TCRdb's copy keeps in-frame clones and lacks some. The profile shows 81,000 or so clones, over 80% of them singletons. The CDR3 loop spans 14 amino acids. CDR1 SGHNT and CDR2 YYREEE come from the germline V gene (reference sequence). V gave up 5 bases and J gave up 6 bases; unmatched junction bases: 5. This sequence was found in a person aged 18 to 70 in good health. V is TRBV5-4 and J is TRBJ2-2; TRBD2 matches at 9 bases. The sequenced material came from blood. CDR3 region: CASSRSGSSGELFF. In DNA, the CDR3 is TGTGCCAGCAGTCGTAGCGGGAGTTCCGGGGAGCTGTTTTTT.